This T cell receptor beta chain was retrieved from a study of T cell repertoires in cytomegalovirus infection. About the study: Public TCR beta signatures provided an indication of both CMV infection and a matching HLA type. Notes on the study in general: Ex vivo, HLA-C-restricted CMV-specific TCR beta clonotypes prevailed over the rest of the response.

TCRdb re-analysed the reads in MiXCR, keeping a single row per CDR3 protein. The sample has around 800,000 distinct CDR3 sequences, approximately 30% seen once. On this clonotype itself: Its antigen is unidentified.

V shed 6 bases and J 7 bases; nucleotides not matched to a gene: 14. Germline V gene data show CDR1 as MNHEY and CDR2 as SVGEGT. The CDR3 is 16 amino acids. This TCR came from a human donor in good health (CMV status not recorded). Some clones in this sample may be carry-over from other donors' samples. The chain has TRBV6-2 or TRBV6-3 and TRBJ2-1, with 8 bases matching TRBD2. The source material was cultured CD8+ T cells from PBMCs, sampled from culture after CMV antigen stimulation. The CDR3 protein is CASSPRGGGLNNEQFF. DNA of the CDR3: TGTGCCAGCAGCCCCCGGGGGGGGGGGCTTAATAATGAGCAGTTCTTC.